The 26 T cell receptor beta chains in this list originate from one sample, sequenced in a study of cytomegalovirus exposure and HLA in healthy donors. Primers: 60 Vbeta forward and 13 Jbeta reverse. The assay was immunoSEQ multiplex PCR, and TCRdb's table has in-frame clones only and misses some. The table records about 160,000 clones, under 90% of them present only once. The sequenced sample consisted of PBMCs. These receptors all stem from a man younger than 30 in good health and CMV-seronegative.

The chain uses TRBV7-9 and TRBJ1-1; 7 positions agree with TRBD1. The junction had 2 bases not matched to a gene; V was cut back by 4 bases and J by 0 bases. The germline V gene has CDR1 SEHNR and CDR2 FQNEAQ (reference sequence). The CDR3 is 14 amino acids. The CDR3, as DNA: TGTGCCAGCAGCTCCGGGACAGTGAACACTGAAGCTTTCTTT. Encoded protein: CASSSGTVNTEAFF.

The gene calls are TRBV28 and TRBJ1-6; possible D gene TRBD1, 5 bases. The germline gives CDR1 MDHEN, CDR2 SYDVKM. Trimming took 7 bases from V and 7 from J, leaving 17 bases between them. There are 15 residues in the CDR3. The CDR3 region is CASIPPGRRNSPLHF. The CDR3 nucleotides read TGTGCCAGCATCCCACCAGGGAGGAGAAATTCACCCCTCCACTTT.

The genes are TRBV5-6 and TRBJ2-7; a weak D match, TRBD2 (6 bases). Per germline, CDR1 SGHDT and CDR2 YYEEEE. CDR3 length: 14 amino acids. Trimming took off 2 bases at V and 4 bases at J, with 13 bases between the two ends. CDR3 sequence: CASSLLTGAYEQYF. The CDR3 DNA follows: TGTGCCAGCAGCTTACTGACGGGAGCTTACGAGCAGTACTTC.

The rearrangement links TRBV28 to TRBJ2-7; TRBD2 is a possible D gene (5 bases). Germline V gene sequence: CDR1 MDHEN, CDR2 SYDVKM. CDR3 length: 12 residues. Deletions cut 6 bases from V and 6 bases from J, with 12 bases between. As DNA, the CDR3 is TGTGCCAGCAGACAGCGGCCCGGCGAGCAGTACTTC. Translation: CASRQRPGEQYF.

This chain connects TRBV6-5 to TRBJ2-7; D is perhaps TRBD1 (6 bases). Trimming stripped 5 bases from V and 2 bases from J, with 16 bases between. From germline, CDR1 is MNHEY and CDR2 SVGAGI. CDR3 length: 15 residues. The CDR3 loop reads CASSPRQADPYEQYF. The CDR3, as DNA: TGTGCCAGCAGTCCTCGACAGGCAGACCCCTACGAGCAGTACTTC.

This rearrangement joins TRBV10-3 to TRBJ1-1, with D tentatively TRBD1 (6 bases). This CDR3 is 14 amino acids long. Trimming shortened V by 3 bases and J by 2 bases, and 10 bases separated the two germline ends. CDR1 is ENHRY and CDR2 is SYGVKD in the germline V gene. In DNA, the CDR3 is TGTGCCATCAGTGACGTGGACAGTAACACTGAAGCTTTCTTT. Translating it yields CAISDVDSNTEAFF.

The chain has TRBV6-5 and TRBJ1-4, with 10 bases fitting TRBD1. This CDR3 spans 14 amino acids. The J segment lost 5 bases and the V segment lost 6 bases, leaving 3 bases of the junction unmatched. Germline CDR1 MNHEY, CDR2 SVGAGI. The CDR3 reads CASSRTGGNEKLFF. In DNA, the CDR3 is TGTGCCAGCAGCCGGACAGGGGGAAATGAAAAACTGTTTTTT.

The chain recombines TRBV5-1 with TRBJ2-2, with TRBD1 identical over 7 bases. V shed 0 bases, J shed 4 bases, and the junction held 12 bases outside the gene matches. Germline assignment: CDR1 SGHRS and CDR2 YFSETQ. CDR3 length: 18 amino acids. The CDR3 DNA is TGCGCCAGCAGCTTGGTGACAGGGATCCCGTTAGTCACCGGGGAGCTGTTTTTT. It codes for CASSLVTGIPLVTGELFF. The full variable domain, with the rest looked up from reference TRBV5-1 and TRBJ2-2, is KAGVTQTPRYLIKTRGQQVTLSCSPISGHRSVSWYQQTPGQGLQFLFEYFSETQRNKGNFPGRFSGRQFSNSRSEMNVSTLELGDSALYLCASSLVTGIPLVTGELFFGEGSRLTVL.

The chain carries TRBV5-1 and TRBJ2-5; a weak D match, TRBD2 (6 bases). The assigned J gene may be wrong: the sequence end matches TRBJ2-7 better. The length of the CDR3 is 16 residues. CDR1 SGHRS and CDR2 YFSETQ come from the germline V gene. Here the CDR3 reads CASSPGGGGATYEQYF. Written as DNA, the CDR3 is TGCGCCAGCAGCCCGGGTGGCGGCGGGGCGACCTACGAGCAGTACTTC.

This chain links TRBV7-9 with TRBJ1-6; the D gene is possibly TRBD1 (5 bases). The CDR3 runs 17 residues. Between the trimmed V and J ends, which lost 3 bases and 9 bases, there was a span of 21 bases. The germline CDR1 and CDR2 sequences are SEHNR and FQNEAQ (reference sequence). The chain's CDR3 is CASSFPGGRGCCSPLHF. The CDR3 DNA reads TGTGCCAGCAGCTTCCCCGGGGGGAGGGGATGTTGTTCACCCCTCCACTTT.

The chain uses TRBV6-1 and TRBJ1-2; D is unclear. V lost 5 bases and J 4 bases, leaving 8 bases between the germline ends. This CDR3 is 12 amino acids long. CDR1 and CDR2 from the germline V gene are MNHNS and SASEGT. The CDR3 protein is CASSLGAYGYTF. CDR3 DNA sequence: TGTGCCAGCAGTCTAGGAGCCTATGGCTACACCTTC.

The rearrangement joins TRBV27 to TRBJ1-5; maybe TRBD1 (6 bases). CDR1 is MNHEY, CDR2 SMNVEV, per germline (reference sequence). Deletions cut 1 base from V and 1 base from J, with 8 bases between. CDR3 length equals 15 residues. CDR3 sequence reads: CASSLWGPSNQPQHF. The CDR3 bases are TGTGCCAGCAGTTTATGGGGGCCCAGCAATCAGCCCCAGCATTTT.

The rearrangement links TRBV2 to TRBJ1-1, with 7 nucleotides matching TRBD1. Germline V CDR1 and CDR2: SNHLY, FYNNEI. After removal of 7 bases from V and 0 bases from J, the junction contained 5 bases not matched to a gene. The CDR3 is made up of 14 amino acids. CDR3 DNA: TGTGCCAGCATTACCGACAGGGTGAACACTGAAGCTTTCTTT. It translates to CASITDRVNTEAFF.

V and J are TRBV7-9 and TRBJ1-1; 10 nucleotides agree with TRBD1. Trimming removed 3 bases from V and 11 bases from J; junction bases left unmatched: 21. The length of the CDR3 is 18 residues. Per the germline V gene, CDR1 is SEHNR and CDR2 is FQNEAQ (reference sequence). This chain's CDR3 is CASSFTNSGQGEFAFAFF. The CDR3 nucleotides are TGTGCCAGCAGCTTCACCAACTCCGGACAGGGGGAATTTGCGTTTGCTTTCTTT.

The rearrangement joins TRBV5-1 to TRBJ2-5; D is uncertain. The better agreement between TRBJ2-7 and the DNA end casts doubt on the J call. Germline loops: CDR1 SGHRS, CDR2 YFSETQ. CDR3 length equals 12 residues. DNA for the CDR3: TGCGCCAGCAGCGTGAGCTCCTACGAGCAGTACTTC. Protein sequence: CASSVSSYEQYF.

The chain is built from TRBV19 and TRBJ1-1, with TRBD1 as a possible D gene (5 bases). Per germline, CDR1 LNHDA and CDR2 SQIVND (reference sequence). This CDR3 is 14 amino acids long. V was shortened by 6 bases and J by 2 bases, with 13 bases between the two germline ends. The CDR3 nucleotides are TGTGCCAGTAGGCCGTGGGGGGTAAACACTGAAGCTTTCTTT. Translating it yields CASRPWGVNTEAFF.

The rearrangement links TRBV5-4 to TRBJ2-7; a weak D match, TRBD1 (5 bases). From germline, CDR1 is SGHNT and CDR2 YYREEE (reference sequence). The V end lost 4 bases, the J end lost 3 bases, and 14 bases lay between the germline ends. The CDR3 consists of 14 residues. The CDR3 spells CASSQKGQGYEQYF. Written as DNA, the CDR3 is TGTGCCAGCAGCCAAAAGGGTCAGGGCTACGAGCAGTACTTC.

This chain joins TRBV2 and TRBJ2-1; D is perhaps TRBD1 (5 bases). The CDR3 covers 11 residues. With 6 bases removed from V and 8 bases from J, the gap between germline ends came to 8 bases. Germline CDR1 is SNHLY and CDR2 is FYNNEI. This CDR3 reads CASSQGDEQFF. For the CDR3, the DNA is TGTGCCAGCAGCCAGGGCGATGAGCAGTTCTTC.

The rearrangement joins TRBV28 to TRBJ1-2, with 9 positions matching TRBD1. Losses at the gene ends were 6 bases for V and 3 bases for J; bases not matched to a gene: 5. The germline V gene encodes CDR1 MDHEN and CDR2 SYDVKM. This CDR3 comprises 14 residues. DNA for the CDR3: TGTGCCAGCAGCCAACAGGGGGCGGACTATGGCTACACCTTC. Translation gives CASSQQGADYGYTF.

The gene calls are TRBV13 and TRBJ1-2; D is undetermined. Trimming took off 4 bases at V and 8 bases at J, with 14 bases between the two ends. This CDR3 is built from 13 residues. CDR1 is PRHDT and CDR2 is FYEKMQ in the germline V gene (reference sequence). DNA for the CDR3: TGTGCCAGCAGCTCCCGCTCCAACCGGGGCTACACCTTC. This gives the protein CASSSRSNRGYTF.

This clone has a handful of counts. The CDR3 region has the DNA TGTGCCAGCAGCCCCCAGGGAAGGGGGTACGAGCAGTACTTC. Its translation is CASSPQGRGYEQYF. The rearrangement links TRBV9 to TRBJ2-7; D perhaps matches TRBD1 (6 bases). The CDR3 runs to 14 residues. Trimming removed 4 bases from V and 4 bases from J, with 15 bases in between. Germline V lookup: CDR1 SGDLS, CDR2 YYNGEE.

The chain links TRBV7-9 to TRBJ2-5; 9 bases match TRBD1. J lost 2 bases, V lost 0 bases, and 7 bases had no gene match. From germline, CDR1 is SEHNR and CDR2 FQNEAQ (reference sequence). The CDR3 length is 17 residues. CDR3 sequence reads: CASSLAVATGGQETQYF. In nucleotides, the CDR3 is TGTGCCAGCAGCTTAGCGGTAGCGACAGGGGGTCAAGAGACCCAGTACTTC.

The chain recombines TRBV15 with TRBJ1-2; perhaps TRBD1 as D (5 bases). V lost 6 bases and J lost 4, with 12 bases in between. The germline gives CDR1 LNHNV, CDR2 YYDKDF (reference sequence). The CDR3 has 13 residues. This CDR3 is CATSPPGGYGYTF. The CDR3 nucleotides are TGTGCCACCAGTCCCCCGGGGGGCTATGGCTACACCTTC. Full variable domain (remainder filled in from reference TRBV15 and TRBJ1-2): DAMVIQNPRYQVTQFGKPVTLSCSQTLNHNVMYWYQQKSSQAPKLLFHYYDKDFNNEADTPDNFQSRRPNTSFCFLDIRSPGLGDTAMYLCATSPPGGYGYTFGSGTRLTVV.

The chain employs TRBV7-9 and TRBJ1-2; D gene ambiguous. This CDR3 region has 16 residues. The germline V and J ends were trimmed by 5 bases and 3 bases, with 19 bases remaining between them. Germline V CDR1 and CDR2: SEHNR, FQNEAQ (reference sequence). CDR3 in DNA: TGTGCCAGCAGCCGAAGACTCGACTCAGAAGACTATGGCTACACCTTC. Translating gives CASSRRLDSEDYGYTF. Based on the CDR3 plus reference TRBV7-9 and TRBJ1-2, the full variable domain is DTGVSQNPRHKITKRGQNVTFRCDPISEHNRLYWYRQTLGQGPEFLTYFQNEAQLEKSRLLSDRFSAERPKGSFSTLEIQRTEQGDSAMYLCASSRRLDSEDYGYTFGSGTRLTVV.

This chain links TRBV12-5 with TRBJ2-7; 9 positions agree with TRBD1. After removal of 0 bases from V and 5 bases from J, the junction contained 8 bases not matched to a gene. In germline, CDR1 is LGHNT, CDR2 FRNRAP. The CDR3 sequence is 16 residues long. CDR3 nucleotides: TGTGCTAGTGGTTTGGTCCTCCGGGACAGGGTCGACGAGCAGTACTTC. Protein: CASGLVLRDRVDEQYF.

V usage is TRBV27 and J usage is TRBJ2-3; TRBD1 is a possible D gene (6 bases). Trimming took off 3 bases at V and 2 bases at J, with 12 bases between the two ends. Per germline, CDR1 MNHEY and CDR2 SMNVEV (reference sequence). The CDR3 covers 15 residues. CDR3 DNA: TGTGCCAGCAGTTTCCTACAGGGACCCACAGATACGCAGTATTTT. Its translation: CASSFLQGPTDTQYF.